This T cell receptor (beta chain) was captured by sequencing in a study of T cells in Graves' hyperthyroidism and ophthalmopathy. Graves' hyperthyroidism was deemed stable given no ophthalmopathy progression within 18 months. This clonotype was seen ten or more times. Antigen: not known. The germline V gene has CDR1 MNHEY and CDR2 SMNVEV (reference sequence). The CDR3 covers 15 residues. Trimming removed 0 bases at V and 5 bases at J, with 11 bases between. RNA transcripts served as the template for amplifying TCR beta CDR3 regions. HTBI primers were employed in a first-round RT-PCR of the TCR CDR3. MiXCR was run by TCRdb on the multiplex PCR reads, yielding one entry per CDR3 protein. The top ten clones hold around 9.6% of a sample with under 800,000 distinct CDR3 sequences, less than 15% of them seen once. Study outcomes and limitations: Blood held most thyroid clonotypes expanded above 0.001 frequency. Ophthalmopathy prediction by the model preceded onset by a median about 6.3 months.

Sequencing was done on a sample of blood. The origin of this receptor is a woman under 30 with Graves' hyperthyroidism. The chain couples TRBV27 to TRBJ1-5; a possible D gene is TRBD1 (6 bases). The CDR3 DNA sequence: TGTGCCAGCAGTTTATCCGTGGCAGGGGATCAGCCCCAGCATTTT. This codes for CASSLSVAGDQPQHF.